Given below is one T cell receptor (beta chain) in context. Its antigen is not identified. The sample belongs to a study of cytomegalovirus exposure and HLA in healthy donors. Study observations and caveats: Sequencing probably produced one cluster of sequence variants that were highly shared.

This CDR3 contains 16 residues. In germline, CDR1 is SGDLS, CDR2 YYNGEE. V lost 0 bases, J lost 2 bases, and 3 bases stayed unmatched. In the PCR, 60 Vbeta and 13 Jbeta primers were used. Sequenced by immunoSEQ multiplex PCR; TCRdb stores in-frame clones only, minus some. This repertoire includes roughly 40,000 clones. The clonotype comes from a man younger than 40 in good health and CMV-seronegative. The specimen was PBMCs. The chain joins TRBV9 to TRBJ2-3; 10 nucleotides align to TRBD2. CDR3 sequence: CASSVALAGLTDTQYF. DNA for the CDR3: TGTGCCAGCAGCGTAGCACTAGCGGGACTCACAGATACGCAGTATTTT.